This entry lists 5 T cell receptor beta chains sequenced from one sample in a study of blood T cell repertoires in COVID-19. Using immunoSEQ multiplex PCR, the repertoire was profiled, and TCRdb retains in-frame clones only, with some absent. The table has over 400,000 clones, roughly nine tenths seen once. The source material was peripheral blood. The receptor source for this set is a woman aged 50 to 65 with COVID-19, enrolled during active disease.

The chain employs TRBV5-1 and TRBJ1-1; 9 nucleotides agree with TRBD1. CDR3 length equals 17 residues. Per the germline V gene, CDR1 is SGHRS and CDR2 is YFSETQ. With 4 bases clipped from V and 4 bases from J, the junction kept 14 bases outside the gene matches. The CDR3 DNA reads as TGCGCCAGCAGCCCCTTACTCCCGGGACAGGGATCCACTGAAGCTTTCTTT. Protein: CASSPLLPGQGSTEAFF.

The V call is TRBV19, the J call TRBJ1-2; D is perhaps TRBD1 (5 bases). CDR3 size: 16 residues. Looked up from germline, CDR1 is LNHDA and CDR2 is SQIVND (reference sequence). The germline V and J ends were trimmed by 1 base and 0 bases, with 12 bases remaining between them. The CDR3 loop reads CASSIGGTPTNYGYTF. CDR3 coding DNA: TGTGCCAGTAGTATAGGAGGGACTCCAACTAACTATGGCTACACCTTC.

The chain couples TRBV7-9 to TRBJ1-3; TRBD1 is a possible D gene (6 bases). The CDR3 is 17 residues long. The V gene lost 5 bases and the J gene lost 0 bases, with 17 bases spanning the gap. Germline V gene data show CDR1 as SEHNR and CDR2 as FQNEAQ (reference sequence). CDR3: CASSIPGQLHSGNTIYF. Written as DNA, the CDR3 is TGTGCCAGCAGCATCCCCGGACAGCTTCACTCTGGAAACACCATATATTTT.

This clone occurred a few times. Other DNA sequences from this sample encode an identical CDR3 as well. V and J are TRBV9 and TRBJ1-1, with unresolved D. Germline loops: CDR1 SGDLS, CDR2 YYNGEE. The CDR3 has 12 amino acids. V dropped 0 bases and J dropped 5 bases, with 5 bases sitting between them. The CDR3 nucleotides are TGTGCCAGCAGCGTAGGAGGAACTGAAGCTTTCTTT. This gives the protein CASSVGGTEAFF.

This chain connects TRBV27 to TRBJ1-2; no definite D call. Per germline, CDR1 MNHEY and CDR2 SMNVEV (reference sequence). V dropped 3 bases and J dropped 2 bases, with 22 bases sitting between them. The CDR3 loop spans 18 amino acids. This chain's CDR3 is CASSFRSVREKGNYGYTF. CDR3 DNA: TGTGCCAGCAGTTTCCGCTCGGTTCGGGAGAAAGGGAACTATGGCTACACCTTC.